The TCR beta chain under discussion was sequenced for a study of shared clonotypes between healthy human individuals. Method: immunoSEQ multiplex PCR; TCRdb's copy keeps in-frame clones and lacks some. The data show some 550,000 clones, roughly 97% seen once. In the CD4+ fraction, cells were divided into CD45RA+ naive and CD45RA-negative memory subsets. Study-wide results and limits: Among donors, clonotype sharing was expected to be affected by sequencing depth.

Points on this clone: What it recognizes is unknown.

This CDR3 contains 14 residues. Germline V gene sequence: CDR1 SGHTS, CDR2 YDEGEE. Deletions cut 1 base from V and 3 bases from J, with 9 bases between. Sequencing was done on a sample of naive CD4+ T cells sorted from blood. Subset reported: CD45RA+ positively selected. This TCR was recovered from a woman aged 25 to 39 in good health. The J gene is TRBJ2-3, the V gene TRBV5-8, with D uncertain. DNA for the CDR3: TGTGCCAGCAGCTTGACAACTCGGACAGATACGCAGTATTTT. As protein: CASSLTTRTDTQYF.